This TCR beta chain was retrieved from a study of T cell responses to AZD1222 COVID-19 vaccine. The CDR3 covers 15 residues. V lost 4 bases and J 0 bases, leaving 13 bases between the germline ends. The germline V gene encodes CDR1 SGHNT and CDR2 YYREEE (reference sequence). TCRdb keeps only in-frame clones here, not all; method: immunoSEQ multiplex PCR. The sample contains some 150,000 clones, about 89% of which appear only once. V gene TRBV5-4 combines with J gene TRBJ1-1, with D perhaps matching TRBD1 (5 bases). Sequencing used peripheral blood, obtained on day 0 of MenACWY control vaccination. This TCR derives from an adult in good health. DNA of the CDR3: TGTGCCAGCAGCCTACCGGGACCGCTGAACACTGAAGCTTTCTTT. Its protein product is CASSLPGPLNTEAFF.